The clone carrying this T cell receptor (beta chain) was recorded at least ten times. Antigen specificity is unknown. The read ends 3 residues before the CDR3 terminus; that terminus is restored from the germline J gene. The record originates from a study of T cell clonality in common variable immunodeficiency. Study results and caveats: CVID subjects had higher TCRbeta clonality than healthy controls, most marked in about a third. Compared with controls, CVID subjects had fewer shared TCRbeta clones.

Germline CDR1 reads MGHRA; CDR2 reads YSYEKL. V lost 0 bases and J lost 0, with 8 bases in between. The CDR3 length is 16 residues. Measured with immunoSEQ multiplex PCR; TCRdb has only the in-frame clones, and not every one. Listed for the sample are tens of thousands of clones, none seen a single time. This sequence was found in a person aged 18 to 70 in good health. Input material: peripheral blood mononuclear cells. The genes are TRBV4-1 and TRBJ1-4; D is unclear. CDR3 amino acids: CASSQDFTATNEKLFF. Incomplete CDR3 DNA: TGCGCCAGCAGCCAAGATTTTACAGCAACTAATGAAAAA.